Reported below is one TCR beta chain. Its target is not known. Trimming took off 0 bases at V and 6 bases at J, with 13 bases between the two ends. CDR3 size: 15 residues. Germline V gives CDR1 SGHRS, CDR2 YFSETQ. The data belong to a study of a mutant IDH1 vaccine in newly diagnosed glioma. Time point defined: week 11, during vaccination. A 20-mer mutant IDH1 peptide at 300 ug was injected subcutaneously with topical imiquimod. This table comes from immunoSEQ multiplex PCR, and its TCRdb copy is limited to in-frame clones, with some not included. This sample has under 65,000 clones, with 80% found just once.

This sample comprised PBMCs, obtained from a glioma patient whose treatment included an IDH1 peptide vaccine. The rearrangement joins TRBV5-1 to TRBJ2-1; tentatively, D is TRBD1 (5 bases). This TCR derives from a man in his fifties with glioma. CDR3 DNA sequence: TGCGCCAGCAGCTTGGTGACAGCCCCGGGCAATGAGCAGTTCTTC. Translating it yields CASSLVTAPGNEQFF.